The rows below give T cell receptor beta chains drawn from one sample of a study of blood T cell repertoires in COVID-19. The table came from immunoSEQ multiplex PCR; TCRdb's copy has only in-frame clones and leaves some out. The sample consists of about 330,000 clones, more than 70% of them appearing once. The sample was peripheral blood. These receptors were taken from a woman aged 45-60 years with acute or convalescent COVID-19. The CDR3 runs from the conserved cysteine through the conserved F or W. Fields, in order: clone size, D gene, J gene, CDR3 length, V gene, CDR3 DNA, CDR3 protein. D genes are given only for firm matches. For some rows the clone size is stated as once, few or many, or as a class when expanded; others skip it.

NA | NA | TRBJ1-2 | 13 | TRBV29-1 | TGCAGCGTTGAAGAAGACAGTGACTATGGCTACACCTTC | CSVEEDSDYGYTF
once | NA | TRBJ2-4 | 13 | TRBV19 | TGTGCCAGTAAGAGTCGGGGACTAAACATTCAGTACTTC | CASKSRGLNIQYF
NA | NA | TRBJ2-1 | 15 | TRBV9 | TGTGCCAGCAGTCCAGGGGCCCACACGGGTAATGAGCAGTTCTTC | CASSPGAHTGNEQFF
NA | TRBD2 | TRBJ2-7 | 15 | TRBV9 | TGTGCCAGCAGCGTAGGGGGGACTAGCGAGTACGAGCAGTACTTC | CASSVGGTSEYEQYF
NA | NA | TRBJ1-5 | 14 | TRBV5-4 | TGTGCCAGCAGCTTGGACAGAAGCAATCAGCCCCAGCATTTT | CASSLDRSNQPQHF
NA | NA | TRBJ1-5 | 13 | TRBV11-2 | TGTGCCAGCAGCCGCGACGGGAATCAGCCCCAGCATTTT | CASSRDGNQPQHF
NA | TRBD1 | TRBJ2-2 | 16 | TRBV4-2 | TGTGCCAGCAGCCAATATACGGGACAGGTCACCGGGGAGCTGTTTTTT | CASSQYTGQVTGELFF
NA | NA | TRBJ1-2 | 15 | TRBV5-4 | TGTGCCAGCAGCTTGGTTACATATTCTAACTATGGCTACACCTTC | CASSLVTYSNYGYTF
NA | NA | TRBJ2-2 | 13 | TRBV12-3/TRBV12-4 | TGTGCCAGCAGTTTTTTCCTAGCCGGGGAGCTGTTTTTT | CASSFFLAGELFF
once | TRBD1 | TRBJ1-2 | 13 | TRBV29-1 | TGCAGCGTTTCCGGACAGGGGGCATTGGGCTACACCTTC | CSVSGQGALGYTF
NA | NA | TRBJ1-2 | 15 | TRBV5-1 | TGCGCCAGCAGCTTGTTTCCAGAAATCAACTATGGCTACACCTTC | CASSLFPEINYGYTF
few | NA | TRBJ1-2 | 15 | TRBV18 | TGTGCCAGCTCACCACCCCTGATAACAGATTATGGCTACACCTTC | CASSPPLITDYGYTF
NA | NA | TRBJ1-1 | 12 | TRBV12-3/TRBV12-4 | TGTGCCAGCACCGCGGACTGGGCTGAAGCTTTCTTT | CASTADWAEAFF
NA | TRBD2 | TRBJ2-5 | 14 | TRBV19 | TGTGCCAGTAATGAGGCGGGGGGGCAGGGGACCCAGTACTTC | CASNEAGGQGTQYF
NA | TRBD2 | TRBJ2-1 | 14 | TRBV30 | TGTGCCTGGGGGGGACTAGCGGGAGTACAGGAGCAGTTCTTC | CAWGGLAGVQEQFF
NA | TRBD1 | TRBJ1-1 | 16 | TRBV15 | TGTGCCACCAGCAGAGCCGGGACAGGGGGTGTTGGTGAAGCTTTCTTT | CATSRAGTGGVGEAFF
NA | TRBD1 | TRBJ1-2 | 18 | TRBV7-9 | TGTGCCAGCGGACAGGCCGATAGGGTCGATTGGGTGAACTATGGCTACACCTTC | CASGQADRVDWVNYGYTF
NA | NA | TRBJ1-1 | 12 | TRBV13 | TGTGCCAGCAGCTTAGGGGCGGCTGAAGCTTTCTTT | CASSLGAAEAFF
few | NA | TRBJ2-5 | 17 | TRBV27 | TGTGCCAGCAGTCCGTCCACCGGGCCCAACCGCGGGGAGACCCAGTACTTC | CASSPSTGPNRGETQYF
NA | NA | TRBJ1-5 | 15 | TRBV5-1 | TGCGCCAGCAGCTTGGGGACAGATTCCTATCAGCCCCAGCATTTT | CASSLGTDSYQPQHF
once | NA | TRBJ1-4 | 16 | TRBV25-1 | TGTGCCAGCAGTGAATTCACAGGGTCGGGTTATGAAAAACTGTTTTTT | CASSEFTGSGYEKLFF
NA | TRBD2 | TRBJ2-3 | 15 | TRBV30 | TGTGCCTGGAGTAGACTAGCGGGAGGGGCAGATACGCAGTATTTT | CAWSRLAGGADTQYF
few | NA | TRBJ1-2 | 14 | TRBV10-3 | TGTGCCATCAGTGAGTCGACAGGAGCCTATGGCTACACCTTC | CAISESTGAYGYTF
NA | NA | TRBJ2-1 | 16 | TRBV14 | TGTGCCAGCAGCCAAGAATTCCCTAGCTGGGCCAATGAGCAGTTCTTC | CASSQEFPSWANEQFF
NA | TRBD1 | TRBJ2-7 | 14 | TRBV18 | TGTGCCAGCTCACCACTGGGACAGGGCGGCGAGCAGTACTTC | CASSPLGQGGEQYF
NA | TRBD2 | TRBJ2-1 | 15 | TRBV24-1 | TGTGCCACCAGTGATTCCCCAGGGACTAGCTATGAGCAGTTCTTC | CATSDSPGTSYEQFF
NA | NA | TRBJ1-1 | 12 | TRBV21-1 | TGTGCCAGCAGCAAATCTCTCGGTGAAGCTTTCTTT | CASSKSLGEAFF
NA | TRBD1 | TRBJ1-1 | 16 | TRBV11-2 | TGTGCCAGCAGCTCGGGACAGGGCCGTATGAACACTGAAGCTTTCTTT | CASSSGQGRMNTEAFF
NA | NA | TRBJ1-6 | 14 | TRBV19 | TGTGCCAGTAGTACCGACATGTATAATTCACCCCTCCACTTT | CASSTDMYNSPLHF
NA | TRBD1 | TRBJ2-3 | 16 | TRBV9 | TGTGCCAGCAGCGTCGCCGGGACAGGGGAGCCAGATACGCAGTATTTT | CASSVAGTGEPDTQYF
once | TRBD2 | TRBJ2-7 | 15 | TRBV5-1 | TGCGCCAGCAGGCAACCGGGACTAGCGGGTAACGAGCAGTACTTC | CASRQPGLAGNEQYF
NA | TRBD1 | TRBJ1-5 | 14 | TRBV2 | TGTGCCAGCAGTGGGGGACAGCCCAATCAGCCCCAGCATTTT | CASSGGQPNQPQHF
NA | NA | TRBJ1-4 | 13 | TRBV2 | TGTGCCAGCAGGTCGACGGGGGGCGAAAAACTGTTTTTT | CASRSTGGEKLFF